The 22 T cell receptor beta chains listed next were all sequenced from one sample in a study of blood T cell repertoires in COVID-19. Sequencing was performed with immunoSEQ multiplex PCR; in TCRdb, only in-frame clones are kept and a portion is missing. The sample gives 100,000 or so clones, more than 85% of which show up once; about 2.2% is in the top ten. The sample comprised peripheral blood. Receptors were obtained from a man aged 50 to 59 with active COVID-19.

The V call is TRBV7-2, the J call TRBJ1-3, with 7 positions matching TRBD1. The CDR3 runs 16 residues. Germline CDR1 and CDR2: SGHTA and FQGNSA. V lost 7 bases to trimming and J lost 0 bases; unmatched junction nucleotides: 9. The CDR3 sequence is CASTQPTGVSGNTIYF. The CDR3 DNA reads as TGTGCCAGCACCCAGCCCACAGGGGTCTCTGGAAACACCATATATTTT.

The V gene is TRBV24-1, the J gene TRBJ1-1; weak D call: TRBD1 (6 bases). V lost 8 bases to trimming and J lost 6 bases, with 12 bases between them. The CDR3 totals 12 residues. CDR1 is KGHDR and CDR2 is SFDVKD in the germline V gene. CDR3: CATKGEGSEAFF. In DNA, the CDR3 is TGTGCCACCAAGGGGGAGGGTTCTGAAGCTTTCTTT.

The rearrangement uses TRBV6-5 and TRBJ2-3; 11 bases fit TRBD2. CDR1 is MNHEY, CDR2 SVGAGI, per germline. Trimming took 5 bases from V and 7 from J; bases not matched to a gene: 8. The CDR3 has 15 residues. The CDR3 protein is CASSRSGGAGYTQYF. The CDR3 nucleotides are TGTGCCAGCAGTCGTAGCGGGGGGGCCGGGTATACGCAGTATTTT.

The gene calls are TRBV12-5 and TRBJ2-1; tentatively, D is TRBD2 (5 bases). CDR1 and CDR2 from the germline V gene are LGHNT and FRNRAP. V shed 4 bases and J shed 9 bases, with 16 bases lying between them. The CDR3 is 14 amino acids. CDR3 region: CASGSPSLGIEQFF. DNA for the CDR3: TGTGCTAGTGGTTCCCCTTCACTAGGGATTGAGCAGTTCTTC.

J is TRBJ2-3 and V is TRBV9, with 9 bases identical to TRBD2. The CDR3 is made up of 15 amino acids. Looked up from germline, CDR1 is SGDLS and CDR2 is YYNGEE. V lost 0 bases, J lost 2 bases, and 1 base stayed unmatched. CDR3 coding DNA: TGTGCCAGCAGCGTAGGACTAGCGGCCACAGATACGCAGTATTTT. It codes for CASSVGLAATDTQYF.

The rearrangement joins TRBV6-6 to TRBJ1-4, with D maybe TRBD1 (6 bases). Germline lookup yields CDR1 MNHNY and CDR2 SVGAGI (reference sequence). Deletions cut 6 bases from V and 7 bases from J, with 15 bases between. The CDR3 loop spans 14 amino acids. The CDR3 is CASSLGHGFEKLFF. Written as DNA, the CDR3 is TGTGCCAGCAGCCTGGGACACGGTTTTGAAAAACTGTTTTTT.

The chain couples TRBV12-3 or TRBV12-4 to TRBJ1-5, with D unclear. CDR3 length: 12 amino acids. Trimming shortened V by 5 bases and J by 4 bases, and 6 bases separated the two germline ends. For the CDR3, the DNA is TGTGCCAGCAGTGCCCAGAATCAGCCCCAGCATTTT. Encoded protein: CASSAQNQPQHF.

V is TRBV4-1 and J is TRBJ2-1, with TRBD2 as a possible D gene (6 bases). The CDR3 length is 16 residues. Between the trimmed V and J ends, which lost 4 bases and 5 bases, there was a span of 18 bases. The germline V gene encodes CDR1 MGHRA and CDR2 YSYEKL. The CDR3 DNA reads TGCGCCAGCAGCCGCGAGCGTGGTAGCGGTAACAATGAGCAGTTCTTC. It yields the protein CASSRERGSGNNEQFF.

The genes are TRBV2 and TRBJ2-2; a weak D match, TRBD1 (6 bases). The germline gives CDR1 SNHLY, CDR2 FYNNEI. The CDR3 totals 15 residues. Trimming removed 4 bases from V and 6 bases from J, with 15 bases in between. The CDR3 here is CASSVQGYLAGELFF. CDR3 coding DNA: TGTGCCAGCAGTGTTCAGGGGTACCTAGCCGGGGAGCTGTTTTTT.

V is TRBV9 and J is TRBJ2-2, with a tentative D call TRBD1 (5 bases). The germline V gene has CDR1 SGDLS and CDR2 YYNGEE. The V gene lost 0 bases and the J gene lost 2 bases, with 14 bases spanning the gap. The CDR3 spans 17 residues. The CDR3 is CASSVEWGTLNTGELFF. In DNA, the CDR3 is TGTGCCAGCAGCGTAGAATGGGGCACATTAAACACCGGGGAGCTGTTTTTT.

The genes are TRBV5-1 and TRBJ2-7; 8 bases fit TRBD1. With V trimmed by 0 bases and J by 2 bases, 7 bases remained unmatched. This CDR3 has 16 residues. Germline assignment: CDR1 SGHRS and CDR2 YFSETQ. The chain's CDR3 is CASSLGQGALAYEQYV. The CDR3 bases are TGCGCCAGCAGCTTGGGGCAGGGGGCGCTAGCCTACGAGCAGTACGTC.

V and J are TRBV2 and TRBJ2-5; tentative D call: TRBD2 (6 bases). Germline CDR1 is SNHLY and CDR2 is FYNNEI. V was trimmed by 3 bases and J by 0 bases, leaving 8 bases between them. CDR3 length: 14 amino acids. Here the CDR3 DNA reads TGTGCCAGCAGTGACGGCGGGGACCAAGAGACCCAGTACTTC. Translating gives CASSDGGDQETQYF. Supplemented by reference TRBV2 and TRBJ2-5, the full variable domain reads EPEVTQTPSHQVTQMGQEVILRCVPISNHLYFYWYRQILGQKVEFLVSFYNNEISEKSEIFDDQFSVERPDGSNFTLKIRSTKLEDSAMYFCASSDGGDQETQYFGPGTRLLVL.

The genes are TRBV5-5 and TRBJ2-7; perhaps TRBD1 as D (6 bases). CDR1 and CDR2 (germline): SGHKS, YYEKEE (reference sequence). This CDR3 has 15 residues. Trimming stripped 3 bases from V and 0 bases from J, with 13 bases between. The CDR3 reads CASSWTEGHSYEQYV. For the CDR3, the DNA is TGTGCCAGCAGCTGGACAGAGGGGCACTCCTACGAGCAGTACGTC.

J is TRBJ2-1 and V is TRBV12-3 or TRBV12-4, with D hard to call. The length of the CDR3 is 12 residues. Between the trimmed V and J ends, which lost 2 bases and 9 bases, there was a span of 8 bases. CDR3 protein: CASSLTVSEQFF. DNA for the CDR3: TGTGCCAGCAGTTTAACGGTGAGTGAGCAGTTCTTC.

The gene calls are TRBV5-1 and TRBJ2-7; D is perhaps TRBD1 (6 bases). V gave up 5 bases and J gave up 1 base, with 13 bases separating them. The CDR3 has 14 residues. Germline-derived CDR1 and CDR2 are SGHRS and YFSETQ. This chain's CDR3 is CASSGDTTSYEQYF. The CDR3, as DNA: TGCGCCAGCAGTGGGGACACGACTTCCTACGAGCAGTACTTC. Drawing the rest from reference TRBV5-1 and TRBJ2-7, the complete variable domain is KAGVTQTPRYLIKTRGQQVTLSCSPISGHRSVSWYQQTPGQGLQFLFEYFSETQRNKGNFPGRFSGRQFSNSRSEMNVSTLELGDSALYLCASSGDTTSYEQYFGPGTRLTVT.

The rearrangement links TRBV14 to TRBJ1-1; a weak D match, TRBD1 (5 bases). The germline CDR1 and CDR2 sequences are SGHDN and FVKESK. The CDR3 has 14 amino acids. Trimming cost V 1 base and J 1 base, with 7 bases left between them. Here the CDR3 DNA reads TGTGCCAGCAGCCAAGTGGGGGGGAACACTGAAGCTTTCTTT. It encodes CASSQVGGNTEAFF.

The V call is TRBV5-5, the J call TRBJ2-1; 12 nucleotides match TRBD1. Germline V gene sequence: CDR1 SGHKS, CDR2 YYEKEE (reference sequence). This CDR3 is built from 14 residues. V shed 3 bases and J 9 bases; nucleotides not matched to a gene: 4. The CDR3 protein is CASSSGQGASEQFF. For the CDR3, the DNA is TGTGCCAGCAGCTCGGGACAGGGGGCGAGTGAGCAGTTCTTC.

The chain has TRBV6-6 and TRBJ2-7; 10 nucleotides line up with TRBD2. This CDR3 is 18 amino acids long. V shed 5 bases, J shed 3 bases, and the junction held 16 bases outside the gene matches. Germline assignment: CDR1 MNHNY and CDR2 SVGAGI (reference sequence). The CDR3 reads CASSPDRRTGTSDYEQYV. As DNA, the CDR3 is TGTGCCAGCAGTCCCGACAGGCGAACCGGGACTAGCGACTACGAGCAGTACGTC.

This chain links TRBV7-8 with TRBJ1-1; 7 bases match TRBD1. J gave up 2 bases and V 2 bases, and 11 bases lay outside the gene matches. This CDR3 is 17 amino acids long. CDR1 and CDR2 (germline): SGHVS, FQNEAQ. CDR3 residues: CASSLILGQPVNTEAFF. CDR3 DNA: TGTGCCAGCAGCTTAATCCTGGGACAGCCTGTTAACACTGAAGCTTTCTTT.

This chain links TRBV5-6 with TRBJ2-3, with 7 bases aligning to TRBD2. In germline, CDR1 is SGHDT, CDR2 YYEEEE. Germline trimming cut 1 base from V and 5 bases from J; bases unmatched to any gene: 4. The CDR3 has 14 amino acids. This CDR3 is CASSLFIAGDTQYF. CDR3 in DNA: TGTGCCAGCAGCTTGTTTATAGCGGGAGATACGCAGTATTTT.

The chain couples TRBV19 to TRBJ1-2; D might be TRBD1 (5 bases). The CDR3 loop spans 15 amino acids. V lost 6 bases and J lost 7, with 21 bases in between. Looked up from germline, CDR1 is LNHDA and CDR2 is SQIVND (reference sequence). The CDR3 is CASRDQGERRGGYTF. The CDR3 DNA is TGTGCCAGTAGGGACCAGGGCGAAAGACGAGGTGGCTACACCTTC.

V and J are TRBV18 and TRBJ2-1; 7 nucleotides align to TRBD2. The CDR3 extends over 14 amino acids. V dropped 0 bases and J dropped 15; count of bases not matched to a gene: 11. The V gene's germline CDR1 is KGHSH and CDR2 LQKENI. The CDR3 spells CASSPPSQAGIGFF. The CDR3 coding sequence is TGTGCCAGCTCACCACCGAGCCAAGCGGGAATAGGGTTCTTC.